These 14 T cell receptor beta chains were sequenced from one sample in a study of early T cells in non-severe SARS-CoV-2 infection (dated by TCRdb to the early 2020s). Receptor libraries were prepared by 5' RACE. These reads were obtained on a NextSeq 500. The public reads were run again by TCRdb, first through fastp at Q25 and then through MiXCR, and only productive beta chains were kept. One record per CDR3 amino acid sequence lists the most common genes and DNA. The sample contains 75,000 to 100,000 distinct CDR3 sequences, roughly 15% of them found a single time. Of the sample, 0.58% is held by the ten largest clones. Sequenced input: whole blood. All receptors come from an adult who was a healthcare worker with PCR-confirmed SARS-CoV-2 infection or an uninfected control (not recorded which).

The rearrangement links TRBV5-1 to TRBJ2-3, with 10 bases matching TRBD2. There are 17 residues in the CDR3. V lost 0 bases to trimming and J lost 5 bases; unmatched junction nucleotides: 9. Germline V gene sequence: CDR1 SGHRS, CDR2 YFSETQ. For the CDR3, the DNA is TGCGCCAGCAGCTTGGTCCGCAGCGGGGGGGTCGGAGATACGCAGTATTTT. This gives the protein CASSLVRSGGVGDTQYF.

This clonotype was observed a few times. J is TRBJ2-1 and V is TRBV2; possibly TRBD2 for D (6 bases). The V gene lost 3 bases and the J gene lost 8 bases, with 17 bases spanning the gap. CDR3 length equals 15 residues. Germline V gene lookup returns CDR1 SNHLY and CDR2 FYNNEI. CDR3 residues: CASSEGRLVRHEQFF. Written as DNA, the CDR3 is TGTGCCAGCAGTGAGGGCCGACTAGTTCGTCATGAGCAGTTCTTC.

This chain uses TRBV29-1 with TRBJ1-2; 10 nucleotides match TRBD1. Germline loops: CDR1 SQVTM, CDR2 ANQGSEA. Germline trimming cut 7 bases from V and 10 bases from J; bases unmatched to any gene: 3. The CDR3 contains 10 residues. The CDR3 protein is CSGGQGDYTF. In nucleotides, the CDR3 is TGCAGCGGAGGACAGGGGGACTACACCTTC.

This clonotype appeared a few times. The V and J genes are TRBV29-1 and TRBJ2-2, with 7 bases that match TRBD1. Trimming cost V 6 bases and J 6 bases; bases outside gene matches: 4. The CDR3 contains 12 residues. Germline lookup yields CDR1 SQVTM and CDR2 ANQGSEA. As DNA, the CDR3 is TGCAGCGTCGATACAGGGGCCGGGGAGCTGTTTTTT. Translation: CSVDTGAGELFF.

This clonotype was seen a few times. The chain uses TRBV7-8 and TRBJ2-1, with 11 bases that match TRBD2. V gave up 3 bases and J gave up 7 bases; unmatched junction bases: 8. The length of the CDR3 is 16 residues. Germline CDR1 SGHVS, CDR2 FQNEAQ. The CDR3 DNA reads as TGTGCCAGCAGCTTTAGACTAGCGGGGTCTTTGAATGAGCAGTTCTTC. As protein: CASSFRLAGSLNEQFF.

The V and J genes are TRBV30 and TRBJ2-3, with 7 bases identical to TRBD1. The germline CDR1 and CDR2 sequences are GTSNPN and SVGIG (reference sequence). The CDR3 consists of 18 residues. The V and J ends lost 0 bases and 2 bases, in that order; junction bases with no gene match: 14. The CDR3 loop reads CAWSVLPSSTGITDTQYF. In DNA form, the CDR3 reads TGTGCCTGGAGTGTACTCCCTTCATCGACAGGGATCACAGATACGCAGTATTTT.

This clonotype was detected only a few times. The V and J genes are TRBV10-3 and TRBJ2-3; D is possibly TRBD1 (6 bases). CDR1 ENHRY and CDR2 SYGVKD come from the germline V gene. The V end was cut by 3 bases, the J end by 7 bases, with 8 bases between. The CDR3 spans 12 residues. CDR3: CAISDQGHTQYF. CDR3 DNA sequence: TGTGCCATCAGTGACCAGGGGCATACGCAGTATTTT.

The chain carries TRBV18 and TRBJ2-3; the D is unclear. CDR1 is KGHSH and CDR2 is LQKENI in the germline V gene. The V and J ends lost 0 bases and 7 bases respectively, with 11 bases between them. This CDR3 is built from 14 residues. The DNA for the CDR3 is TGTGCCAGCTCACCACCCGGTTTCCCCAATACGCAGTATTTT. Its protein product is CASSPPGFPNTQYF.

The chain has TRBV4-1 and TRBJ1-1; perhaps TRBD1 as D (6 bases). The CDR3 length is 16 residues. CDR1 and CDR2 (germline): MGHRA, YSYEKL. V was trimmed by 4 bases and J by 2 bases, leaving 17 bases between them. The CDR3 DNA is TGCGCCAGCAGCCGTGGACAGACTTACCCCAACACTGAAGCTTTCTTT. Amino acids: CASSRGQTYPNTEAFF.

The V call is TRBV19, the J call TRBJ1-6; perhaps TRBD1 as D (6 bases). V lost 4 bases to trimming and J lost 0 bases, with 13 bases between them. The germline CDR1 and CDR2 sequences are LNHDA and SQIVND (reference sequence). The length of the CDR3 is 17 residues. The CDR3, as DNA: TGTGCCAGTAGTACCGTAGGACAGAGCTCCTATAATTCACCCCTCCACTTT. Its translation is CASSTVGQSSYNSPLHF. The whole variable domain, remainder taken from reference TRBV19 and TRBJ1-6, is DGGITQSPKYLFRKEGQNVTLSCEQNLNHDAMYWYRQDPGQGLRLIYYSQIVNDFQKGDIAEGYSVSREKKESFPLTVTSAQKNPTAFYLCASSTVGQSSYNSPLHFGNGTRLTVT.

Ten or more counts support this clonotype. This sequence joins TRBV19 and TRBJ1-5; D is ambiguous. The CDR3 covers 14 residues. V was cut by 7 bases and J by 2 bases, with 12 bases left in between. Germline V gene sequence: CDR1 LNHDA, CDR2 SQIVND (reference sequence). CDR3 bases: TGTGCCAGTAATTCCGGGGATCGCAATCAGCCCCAGCATTTT. Translated, it gives CASNSGDRNQPQHF.

This clonotype appeared a few times. The chain couples TRBV18 to TRBJ2-4, with a possible D match to TRBD2 (5 bases). Between the trimmed V and J ends, which lost 3 bases and 0 bases, there was a span of 15 bases. CDR1 KGHSH and CDR2 LQKENI come from the germline V gene. The CDR3 runs 17 residues. CDR3 in DNA: TGTGCCAGCTCACCCCCGGGGAACGGCCTAGCCAAAAACATTCAGTACTTC. Translated, it gives CASSPPGNGLAKNIQYF. The full variable domain, its missing parts supplied by reference TRBV18 and TRBJ2-4, is NAGVMQNPRHLVRRRGQEARLRCSPMKGHSHVYWYRQLPEEGLKFMVYLQKENIIDESGMPKERFSAEFPKEGPSILRIQQVVRGDSAAYFCASSPPGNGLAKNIQYFGAGTRLSVL.

The chain recombines TRBV5-4 with TRBJ2-3; 9 positions match TRBD2. The J segment lost 4 bases and the V segment lost 1 base, leaving 7 bases of the junction unmatched. The CDR3 has 16 residues. CDR1 and CDR2 (germline): SGHNT, YYREEE (reference sequence). The CDR3 sequence: CASSLQLRGGPDTQYF. The CDR3 DNA follows: TGTGCCAGCAGCTTGCAACTGCGGGGGGGCCCAGATACGCAGTATTTT.

This sequence joins TRBV2 and TRBJ2-3, with D tentatively TRBD2 (6 bases). Germline CDR1 is SNHLY and CDR2 is FYNNEI. The CDR3 has 18 amino acids. The ends were cut back, 2 bases at V and 2 bases at J, with 20 bases in the middle. The CDR3 DNA sequence: TGTGCCAGCAGTGAAATCCCCCCCGGGGGAGGAAACACAGATACGCAGTATTTT. Its protein product is CASSEIPPGGGNTDTQYF. The variable domain in full, with the rest retrieved from reference TRBV2 and TRBJ2-3, is EPEVTQTPSHQVTQMGQEVILRCVPISNHLYFYWYRQILGQKVEFLVSFYNNEISEKSEIFDDQFSVERPDGSNFTLKIRSTKLEDSAMYFCASSEIPPGGGNTDTQYFGPGTRLTVL.